This paragraph reports one T cell receptor beta chain. This entry is derived from a study of shared T cell receptors in the human thymus. This CDR3 has 15 amino acids. Germline V gives CDR1 MNHNY, CDR2 SVGAGI (reference sequence). V was pared by 6 bases and J by 3 bases, with 6 bases of the junction left unmatched. Method: immunoSEQ multiplex PCR; TCRdb's copy keeps in-frame clones and lacks some. Of hundreds of thousands of clones listed, more than 75% are singletons. This same sample was also taken into another study, of human thymus T cells.

The receptor's source is a boy under two years old with a congenital heart defect. The sample taken for sequencing was thymocytes. This rearrangement joins TRBV6-6 to TRBJ2-2; 8 nucleotides agree with TRBD1. In nucleotides, the CDR3 is TGTGCCAGCAGCCCCGGACAGGGTTACACCGGGGAGCTGTTTTTT. Translating gives CASSPGQGYTGELFF.